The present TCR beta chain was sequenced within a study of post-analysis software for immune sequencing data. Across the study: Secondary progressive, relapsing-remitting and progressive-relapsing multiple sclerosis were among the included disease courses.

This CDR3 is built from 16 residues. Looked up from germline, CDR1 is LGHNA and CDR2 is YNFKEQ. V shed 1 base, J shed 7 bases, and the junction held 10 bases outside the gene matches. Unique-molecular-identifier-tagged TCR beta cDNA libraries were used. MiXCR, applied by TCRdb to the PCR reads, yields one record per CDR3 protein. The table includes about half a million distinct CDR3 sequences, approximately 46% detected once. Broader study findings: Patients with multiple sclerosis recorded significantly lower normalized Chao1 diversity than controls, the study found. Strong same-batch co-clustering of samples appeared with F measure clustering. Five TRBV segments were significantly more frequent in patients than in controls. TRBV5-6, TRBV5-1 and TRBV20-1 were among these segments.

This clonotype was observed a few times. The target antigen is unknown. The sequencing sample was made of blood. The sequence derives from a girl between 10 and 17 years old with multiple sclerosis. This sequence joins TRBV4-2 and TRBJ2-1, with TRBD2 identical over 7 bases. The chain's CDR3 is CASSQGGTPGGNEQFF. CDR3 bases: TGTGCCAGCAGCCAAGGAGGGACTCCGGGGGGAAATGAGCAGTTCTTC.